The clone carrying this T cell receptor beta chain was detected once. J was trimmed by 3 bases and V by 5 bases; bases with no gene match: 12. The CDR3 contains 17 residues. The germline gives CDR1 SEHNR, CDR2 FQNEAQ (reference sequence). This record belongs to a study of technical replicates of blood from a handful of donors. Sequencing was performed with immunoSEQ multiplex PCR; in TCRdb, only in-frame clones are kept and a portion is missing. The sample lists under 95,000 clones, around 92% seen once, with 0.37% in the top ten. The rearrangement uses TRBV7-9 and TRBJ2-2, with 7 bases fitting TRBD2. The TCR was taken from a human donor in good health. Some clones in this sample may be carry-over from other donors' samples. The specimen was T cells isolated from PBMCs. The CDR3 loop reads CASSPGTSVLDTGELFF. The CDR3 DNA reads TGTGCCAGCAGCCCCGGAACTAGCGTCTTAGACACCGGGGAGCTGTTTTTT.